The 6 T cell receptor beta chains listed next were all sequenced from one sample in a study of cytomegalovirus exposure and HLA in healthy donors. Vbeta (60) and Jbeta (13) primers were used in the PCR. Sequencing used immunoSEQ multiplex PCR; TCRdb keeps in-frame clones, though not all of them. The table includes around 45,000 clones, roughly 51% detected once. The sample taken for sequencing was PBMCs. All receptors derive from a man aged 60 to 69 in good health and CMV-seronegative.

The chain joins TRBV30 to TRBJ2-5, with TRBD2 identical over 8 bases. The better agreement between TRBJ2-7 and the DNA end casts doubt on the J call. The CDR3 sequence is 14 residues long. Germline V gene data show CDR1 as GTSNPN and CDR2 as SVGIG (reference sequence). In DNA form, the CDR3 reads TGTGCCTGGAGTGTACCGGGGGGGCCTCGCGAGCAGTACTTC. Residues: CAWSVPGGPREQYF.

This chain uses TRBV7-2 with TRBJ2-7, with 11 positions matching TRBD2. The V gene end was trimmed by 1 base and the J gene end by 3 bases; junction bases not matched to a gene: 8. CDR3 length equals 17 residues. Germline V gives CDR1 SGHTA, CDR2 FQGNSA. CDR3 residues: CASSLEGLAVGFYEQYF. DNA of the CDR3: TGTGCCAGCAGCTTAGAGGGACTAGCGGTTGGATTCTACGAGCAGTACTTC.

This chain uses TRBV10-2 with TRBJ1-1, with D uncertain. V was clipped by 6 bases and J by 6 bases, with 11 bases between them. This CDR3 is 12 amino acids long. The germline CDR1 and CDR2 sequences are WSHSY and SAAADI. DNA for the CDR3: TGCGCCAGCAGGGCGGGGAGTTCTGAAGCTTTCTTT. Protein sequence: CASRAGSSEAFF.

Only one count was recorded for this clone. The V gene is TRBV7-7, the J gene TRBJ2-2, with D possibly TRBD1 on 5 matching bases. V lost 6 bases to trimming and J lost 4 bases, with 12 bases between them. The germline V gene has CDR1 SSHAT and CDR2 FNYEAQ (reference sequence). There are 14 residues in the CDR3. The CDR3 spells CASRLDSFTGELFF. Here the CDR3 DNA reads TGTGCCAGCAGGCTAGACAGTTTCACCGGGGAGCTGTTTTTT.

The genes are TRBV9 and TRBJ1-1, with D unclear. CDR3 size: 13 residues. The V gene lost 3 bases and the J gene lost 4 bases, with 10 bases spanning the gap. Germline assignment: CDR1 SGDLS and CDR2 YYNGEE. The chain's CDR3 is CASSEASVTEAFF. CDR3 DNA: TGTGCCAGCAGCGAAGCCTCCGTCACTGAAGCTTTCTTT. The complete variable domain, with remaining parts taken from reference TRBV9 and TRBJ1-1, reads DSGVTQTPKHLITATGQRVTLRCSPRSGDLSVYWYQQSLDQGLQFLIQYYNGEERAKGNILERFSAQQFPDLHSELNLSSLELGDSALYFCASSEASVTEAFFGQGTRLTVV.

There are a few counts of this clone. This sequence joins TRBV6-1 and TRBJ2-1, with TRBD2 identical over 8 bases. With V trimmed by 4 bases and J by 2 bases, 4 bases remained unmatched. The CDR3 spans 15 residues. The germline gives CDR1 MNHNS, CDR2 SASEGT. The CDR3 reads CASSVERETYNEQFF. CDR3 nucleotides: TGTGCCAGCAGTGTAGAGCGGGAGACCTACAATGAGCAGTTCTTC.